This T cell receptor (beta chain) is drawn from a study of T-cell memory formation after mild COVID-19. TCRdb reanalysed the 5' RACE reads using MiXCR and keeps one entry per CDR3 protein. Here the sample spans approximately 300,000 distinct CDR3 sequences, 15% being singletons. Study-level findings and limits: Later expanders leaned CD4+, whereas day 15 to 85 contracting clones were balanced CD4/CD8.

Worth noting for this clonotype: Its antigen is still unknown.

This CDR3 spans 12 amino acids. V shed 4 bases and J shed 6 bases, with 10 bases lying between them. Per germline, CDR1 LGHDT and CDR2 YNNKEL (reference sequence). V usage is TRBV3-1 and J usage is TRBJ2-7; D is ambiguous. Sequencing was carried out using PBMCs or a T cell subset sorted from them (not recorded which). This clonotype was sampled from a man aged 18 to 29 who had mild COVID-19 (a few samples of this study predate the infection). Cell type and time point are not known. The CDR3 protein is CASSLSESEQYF. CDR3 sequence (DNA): TGTGCCAGCAGCCTAAGCGAAAGCGAGCAGTACTTC.